The rows below give T cell receptor beta chains drawn from one sample of a study of immune cell composition in non-small cell lung cancer. The protocol was immunoSEQ multiplex PCR, while the TCRdb copy is restricted to in-frame clones and leaves out a portion. Found here are approximately 9,800 clones, 65% to 80% of them singletons; the top ten hold over 8%. The sample was lung tumor tissue. These receptors were collected from a human donor with non-small cell lung cancer. Each CDR3 is given with its conserved first and last residue. The D gene is left open where the match is weak. Size values are once, few and many counts, or a class for expanded clones, and some rows have none.

CDR3nt	CDR3aa	abundance	j_gene	v_gene	d_gene	len
TGTGCCAGCAGCTCATGGGGGAGGGCATCGGATACGCAGTATTTT	CASSSWGRASDTQYF	-	TRBJ2-3	TRBV7-3	TRBD2	15
TGTGCCAGCAGCTTAACCGGTAACCCTTACGGGGAGCTGTTTTTT	CASSLTGNPYGELFF	few	TRBJ2-2	TRBV7-2	-	15
TGTGCCTGGAGTGTACGTCAGGGGGTAAAGACCCAGTACTTC	CAWSVRQGVKTQYF	-	TRBJ2-5	TRBV30	TRBD1	14
TGTGCCAGCAGTCCTTTTCCGGGACAGGGGATCTATGGCTACACCTTC	CASSPFPGQGIYGYTF	once	TRBJ1-2	TRBV7-3	TRBD1	16
TGTGCCAGCGCAAGAGGGAACCCTGCTTTCTTT	CASARGNPAFF	few	TRBJ1-1	TRBV11-3	-	11
TGTGCCAGCAGCTTATCAGGAAACACCATATATTTT	CASSLSGNTIYF	few	TRBJ1-3	TRBV7-9	-	12
TGTGCCAGCTCACCATTTGAGGGGGGCTTCTCTGGAAACACCATATATTTT	CASSPFEGGFSGNTIYF	-	TRBJ1-3	TRBV18	-	17
TGCAGCGTTGTCAGGGAGACAGGGACCGGCTACACCTTC	CSVVRETGTGYTF	-	TRBJ1-2	TRBV29-1	TRBD1	13
TGCAGCGCCAACGGACAGGGGGCAAGTGAAGCTTTCTTT	CSANGQGASEAFF	-	TRBJ1-1	TRBV29-1	TRBD1	13
TGCGCCAGCAGTGGGGGACAGGCGGATGAGCAGTTCTTC	CASSGGQADEQFF	-	TRBJ2-1	TRBV10-1	TRBD1	13
TGTGCCAGCTCACCACCGGACAGGGCCGAGACCCAGTACTTC	CASSPPDRAETQYF	-	TRBJ2-5	TRBV18	TRBD1	14
TGTGCCAGCAGCCTCCAGATGAACACTGAAGCTTTCTTT	CASSLQMNTEAFF	medium-sized	TRBJ1-1	TRBV5-5	-	13
TGTGCTAGTGGTTTGCTAAGGGTGAGGGGCTATGGCTACACCTTC	CASGLLRVRGYGYTF	medium-sized	TRBJ1-2	TRBV12-5	-	15
TGTGCCAGCACTGGGGGGGACCGAAGCAATCAGCCCCAGCATTTT	CASTGGDRSNQPQHF	-	TRBJ1-5	TRBV28	-	15
TGCGCCAGCAACGAGGGCGTCGGAGGGAGCCCCGGCGAGCAGTACTTC	CASNEGVGGSPGEQYF	-	TRBJ2-7	TRBV5-1	-	16
TGTGCCAGCAGCGCCAGAGTATCAGGGGGCAAGACTGAAGCTTTCTTT	CASSARVSGGKTEAFF	-	TRBJ1-1	TRBV11-3	TRBD1	16
TGCAGCGTTGAAACAGGGAGAGCCACTGAAGCTTTCTTT	CSVETGRATEAFF	-	TRBJ1-1	TRBV29-1	-	13
TGTGCCAGCAGCTTCAGGGACAGGGGGGATCAGCCCCAGCATTTT	CASSFRDRGDQPQHF	-	TRBJ1-5	TRBV5-8	TRBD1	15
TGTGCCAGCAGCTTAACTCCCGGGGATAGTTCACCCCTCCACTTT	CASSLTPGDSSPLHF	-	TRBJ1-6	TRBV7-3	-	15
TGTGCCACCAGCATAGACAGAAACTATGGCTACACCTTC	CATSIDRNYGYTF	-	TRBJ1-2	TRBV15	-	13
TGTGCCAGCAGCTTAGACAGGGGCCCCACAGATACGCAGTATTTT	CASSLDRGPTDTQYF	-	TRBJ2-3	TRBV11-1	TRBD1	15
TGTGCCAGCAGCCAGAAGACAGTAGGGACTGAAGCTTTCTTT	CASSQKTVGTEAFF	-	TRBJ1-1	TRBV13	-	14
TGTGCCAGCAGCTTCGGGCCGTCTGGAAAACTGTTTTTT	CASSFGPSGKLFF	-	TRBJ1-4	TRBV7-9	-	13
TGCGCCAGCACGCGGACCATCACAGATACGCAGTATTTT	CASTRTITDTQYF	few	TRBJ2-3	TRBV5-1	-	13
TGTGCCAGCTCACCGGGGACAGGGAACACCGGGGAGCTGTTTTTT	CASSPGTGNTGELFF	-	TRBJ2-2	TRBV18	TRBD1	15
TGTGCCAGCAGCTCCAGGGGACCATCTGGAAACACCATATATTTT	CASSSRGPSGNTIYF	-	TRBJ1-3	TRBV28	-	15
TGCAGCGTTGAGACGGGGAATTCCGAGCAGTACTTC	CSVETGNSEQYF	-	TRBJ2-7	TRBV29-1	-	12
TGTGCCAGCAGTTTACTACCCGGGACAGGGCATGGCTACACCTTC	CASSLLPGTGHGYTF	-	TRBJ1-2	TRBV27	TRBD1	15
TGCGCCAGCAGCCAATTTTCAGGGCCCGGGACCCAGTACTTC	CASSQFSGPGTQYF	-	TRBJ2-5	TRBV4-1	-	14
TGTGCCAGCAGCTTAGATTATGCCAACACAGATACGCAGTATTTT	CASSLDYANTDTQYF	-	TRBJ2-3	TRBV7-8	-	15
TGTGCCAGCAGCAAAGGGGGTTTGTACGAGCAGTACTTC	CASSKGGLYEQYF	-	TRBJ2-7	TRBV21-1	-	13
TGTGCCAGCAGCCCCGGGACGACTGGGGAGTACTTC	CASSPGTTGEYF	-	TRBJ2-7	TRBV7-8	-	12
TGTGCCTGGTTTTCGGGGGCCAACGTCCTGACTTTC	CAWFSGANVLTF	-	TRBJ2-6	TRBV30	-	12
TGTGCCAGCAGGGAGGACTACTATGGCTACACCTTC	CASREDYYGYTF	few	TRBJ1-2	TRBV2	-	12
TGTGCCAGCAGCCAATCGGTCGCGGGTAACACTGAAGCTTTCTTT	CASSQSVAGNTEAFF	-	TRBJ1-1	TRBV16	-	15
TGTGCCAGCAGCTCTAGGGGGGACAGCGAGCAGTACTTC	CASSSRGDSEQYF	-	TRBJ2-7	TRBV11-2	-	13
TGTGCCAGCAGTGAAGCCAGGGGGCAGGGAGAGACCCAGTACTTC	CASSEARGQGETQYF	-	TRBJ2-5	TRBV6-1	TRBD1	15
TGCGCCAGCAGCGGGACTAGCGGGGGATCAAATACGCAGTATTTT	CASSGTSGGSNTQYF	-	TRBJ2-3	TRBV5-1	TRBD2	15
TGTGCCAGCAGTCCAACCGGGACTAGCTCCTACAATGAGCAGTTCTTC	CASSPTGTSSYNEQFF	-	TRBJ2-1	TRBV6-4	TRBD2	16
TGTGCCACGGGGGGGGTCCTGAACACTGAAGCTTTCTTT	CATGGVLNTEAFF	-	TRBJ1-1	TRBV5-4	-	13
TGTGCCACCAGCAGAGACAAAGGGGGGACCGGGGAGCTGTTTTTT	CATSRDKGGTGELFF	-	TRBJ2-2	TRBV15	-	15
TGCAGCATATCTAGCGGGGGAAGCACAGATACGCAGTATTTT	CSISSGGSTDTQYF	-	TRBJ2-3	TRBV29-1	TRBD2	14
TGTGCCAGCAGTTACTCAAGGATGTTCAAGGAAAAACTGTTTTTT	CASSYSRMFKEKLFF	-	TRBJ1-4	TRBV6-5	-	15
TGTGCCAGCAGCCCGACGGAGAACACTGAAGCTTTCTTT	CASSPTENTEAFF	few	TRBJ1-1	TRBV4-2	-	13
TGCAGCGTGTTAGCAGGAAACACCATATATTTT	CSVLAGNTIYF	-	TRBJ1-3	TRBV29-1	-	11
TGTGCCAGTAAGTATGGGACAGGGGACAATCAGCCCCAGCATTTT	CASKYGTGDNQPQHF	few	TRBJ1-5	TRBV19	TRBD1	15
TGTGCCAGCAGCTCGAGAGACACCTATGGAAACACCATATATTTT	CASSSRDTYGNTIYF	-	TRBJ1-3	TRBV11-3	-	15
TGCGCCAGCAGCCAAGATAGGGTGGCCGGACTCCCAAGGAGGGTCTACGAGCAGTACTTC	CASSQDRVAGLPRRVYEQYF	-	TRBJ2-7	TRBV4-1	-	20
TGTGCCACCAACAACAACCGGGACAGCGGAGGACTGTTTTTT	CATNNNRDSGGLFF	-	TRBJ1-4	TRBV15	TRBD1	14
TGTGCCAGCAGTTCCCGGGACACCTCCTATGGCTACACCTTC	CASSSRDTSYGYTF	-	TRBJ1-2	TRBV6-5	-	14